A single sample is the source of the 27 T cell receptor beta chains below, sequenced in a study of OX40 agonist ivuxolimab in advanced cancers. Here immunoSEQ multiplex PCR was the method, and the copy in TCRdb shows in-frame clones only, minus some. The table has 95,000 to 150,000 clones, roughly 95% seen once. The starting material was CD4+ or CD8+ T cells sorted from blood, obtained in a trial of the OX40 agonist ivuxolimab. These receptors originate from an adult with an advanced solid tumor such as melanoma, head and neck, liver or kidney cancer.

The chain carries TRBV2 and TRBJ2-3; either TRBD1 or TRBD2 may fit D (5 bases each). The CDR3 totals 13 residues. CDR1 is SNHLY and CDR2 is FYNNEI in the germline V gene. V lost 5 bases to trimming and J lost 2 bases, with 8 bases between them. In nucleotides, the CDR3 is TGTGCCAGCAGTCGGGACCTCACAGATACGCAGTATTTT. The encoded protein is CASSRDLTDTQYF.

The CDR3 DNA reads TGTGCCAGCAGCCTACCCGGGACAGGGCCAAGCAATCAGCCCCAGCATTTT. It translates to CASSLPGTGPSNQPQHF. The V gene is TRBV28, the J gene TRBJ1-5; the match to TRBD1 covers 9 bases. Germline CDR1 is MDHEN and CDR2 is SYDVKM. The CDR3 length is 17 residues. With 6 bases clipped from V and 1 base from J, the junction kept 10 bases outside the gene matches.

This clone was seen a single time. V usage is TRBV28 and J usage is TRBJ1-1; no clear D. V lost 6 bases to trimming and J lost 7 bases, with 9 bases between them. CDR1 and CDR2 (germline): MDHEN, SYDVKM. The CDR3 has 11 amino acids. CDR3 sequence reads: CASRSSNEAFF. CDR3 sequence (DNA): TGTGCCAGCAGGAGTTCAAATGAAGCTTTCTTT.

The rearrangement uses TRBV15 and TRBJ2-3, with D possibly called TRBD1 or TRBD2 (5 bases each). Germline CDR1 and CDR2: LNHNV and YYDKDF (reference sequence). There are 15 residues in the CDR3. The V end lost 5 bases, the J end lost 1 base, and 13 bases lay between the germline ends. The CDR3 DNA follows: TGTGCCACCAGCTCGGGACGGACCCGCACAGATACGCAGTATTTT. As protein: CATSSGRTRTDTQYF. Drawing the rest from reference TRBV15 and TRBJ2-3, the complete variable domain is DAMVIQNPRYQVTQFGKPVTLSCSQTLNHNVMYWYQQKSSQAPKLLFHYYDKDFNNEADTPDNFQSRRPNTSFCFLDIRSPGLGDTAMYLCATSSGRTRTDTQYFGPGTRLTVL.

The chain links TRBV6-5 to TRBJ1-2; D is perhaps TRBD1 (5 bases). The germline V gene has CDR1 MNHEY and CDR2 SVGAGI. Trimming left V 6 bases short and J 7 bases short, with 15 bases between. This CDR3 has 13 amino acids. For the CDR3, the DNA is TGTGCCAGCAGACCATCAGGGACTACTGGCTACACCTTC. Encoded protein: CASRPSGTTGYTF.

This chain uses TRBV5-4 with TRBJ1-1, with D unresolved. Trimming cost V 1 base and J 2 bases, with 12 bases left between them. The germline V gene has CDR1 SGHNT and CDR2 YYREEE (reference sequence). This CDR3 spans 15 amino acids. This chain's CDR3 is CASSLSTGGNTEAFF. CDR3 in DNA: TGTGCCAGCAGCTTGTCAACCGGCGGAAACACTGAAGCTTTCTTT.

This sequence joins TRBV7-3 and TRBJ2-3; 7 nucleotides match TRBD2. Germline loops: CDR1 SGHTA, CDR2 FQGTGA. J lost 5 bases, V lost 5 bases, and 13 bases had no gene match. This CDR3 spans 16 amino acids. The CDR3 sequence: CASSNFAGSGRDTQYF. The CDR3 nucleotides read TGTGCCAGCAGCAACTTCGCGGGTAGCGGGCGAGATACGCAGTATTTT. The variable domain in full, completed from reference TRBV7-3 and TRBJ2-3, reads GAGVSQTPSNKVTEKGKYVELRCDPISGHTALYWYRQSLGQGPEFLIYFQGTGAADDSGLPNDRFFAVRPEGSVSTLKIQRTERGDSAVYLCASSNFAGSGRDTQYFGPGTRLTVL.

The chain combines TRBV19 with TRBJ2-3; D call uncertain. Germline CDR1 LNHDA, CDR2 SQIVND (reference sequence). The V gene lost 3 bases and the J gene lost 2 bases, with 9 bases spanning the gap. The CDR3 length is 14 residues. The CDR3 protein is CASSMAAFTDTQYF. The CDR3 DNA sequence: TGTGCCAGTAGTATGGCCGCTTTCACAGATACGCAGTATTTT. Full variable domain (rest looked up from reference TRBV19 and TRBJ2-3): DGGITQSPKYLFRKEGQNVTLSCEQNLNHDAMYWYRQDPGQGLRLIYYSQIVNDFQKGDIAEGYSVSREKKESFPLTVTSAQKNPTAFYLCASSMAAFTDTQYFGPGTRLTVL.

This clone has a single count. The chain is built from TRBV20-1 and TRBJ2-1; TRBD1 is a possible D gene (5 bases). CDR1 is DFQATT, CDR2 SNEGSKA, per germline (reference sequence). CDR3 size: 11 residues. Deletions cut 5 bases from V and 5 bases from J, with 7 bases between. The CDR3 nucleotides read TGCAGTGCTCAACAGGACAATGAGCAGTTCTTC. Protein product: CSAQQDNEQFF.

This chain joins TRBV4-2 and TRBJ1-2, with D possibly matching TRBD1 (5 bases). This CDR3 has 15 residues. Deletions cut 1 base from V and 2 bases from J, with 11 bases between. Germline V gives CDR1 LGHNA, CDR2 YNFKEQ. The CDR3 spells CASSQGGAENYGYTF. DNA of the CDR3: TGTGCCAGCAGCCAAGGTGGGGCAGAAAACTATGGCTACACCTTC.

V and J are TRBV2 and TRBJ2-1; D is uncertain. This CDR3 contains 15 residues. In germline, CDR1 is SNHLY, CDR2 FYNNEI. Trimming pared 4 bases from V and 0 bases from J, leaving 10 bases between. In nucleotides, the CDR3 is TGTGCCAGCAGTGTGGAGTATCTCTCCTACAATGAGCAGTTCTTC. This gives the protein CASSVEYLSYNEQFF.

A word on this clone: The sample holds other DNA sequences that translate to the same CDR3. J is TRBJ1-1 and V is TRBV6-6; D uncertain. CDR3 length: 13 amino acids. Looked up from germline, CDR1 is MNHNY and CDR2 is SVGAGI (reference sequence). Trimming took off 1 base at V and 3 bases at J, with 6 bases between the two ends. CDR3 amino acids: CASSYFRDTEAFF. CDR3 DNA: TGTGCCAGCAGTTACTTTAGGGACACTGAAGCTTTCTTT.

The chain couples TRBV4-1 to TRBJ1-5; D is uncertain. CDR1 is MGHRA, CDR2 YSYEKL, per germline. The CDR3 runs to 15 residues. Trimming took off 0 bases at V and 3 bases at J, with 9 bases between the two ends. The CDR3 spells CASSQDFRANQPQHF. The CDR3, as DNA: TGCGCCAGCAGCCAAGATTTCAGAGCCAATCAGCCCCAGCATTTT.

The sample holds one count of this clone. This sequence joins TRBV27 and TRBJ2-1, with 10 bases aligning to TRBD1. This CDR3 contains 13 residues. Germline CDR1 is MNHEY and CDR2 is SMNVEV (reference sequence). With 7 bases clipped from V and 8 bases from J, the junction kept 5 bases outside the gene matches. The CDR3 coding sequence is TGTGCCAGCACGGACAGGGGGGGGTATGAGCAGTTCTTC. Translated: CASTDRGGYEQFF.

V usage is TRBV5-8 and J usage is TRBJ2-2; 9 positions match TRBD2. The trim removed 1 base at V and 1 base at J, leaving 5 bases unmatched. The germline gives CDR1 SGHTS, CDR2 YDEGEE. This CDR3 spans 17 amino acids. The CDR3 loop reads CASSLFSGGLNTGELFF. The CDR3 bases are TGTGCCAGCAGCTTGTTCAGCGGGGGGTTGAACACCGGGGAGCTGTTTTTT.

The CDR3 region has the DNA TGTGCCAGCAAGAGGGAGTCGTCTGTCTCTGGGGCCAACGTCCTGACTTTC. It encodes CASKRESSVSGANVLTF. The chain couples TRBV2 to TRBJ2-6, with a tentative D call TRBD2 (5 bases). Germline values: CDR1 SNHLY, CDR2 FYNNEI. The CDR3 spans 17 residues. The V gene lost 7 bases and the J gene lost 0 bases, with 16 bases spanning the gap. The full variable domain, its missing parts supplied by reference TRBV2 and TRBJ2-6, is EPEVTQTPSHQVTQMGQEVILRCVPISNHLYFYWYRQILGQKVEFLVSFYNNEISEKSEIFDDQFSVERPDGSNFTLKIRSTKLEDSAMYFCASKRESSVSGANVLTFGAGSRLTVL.

This clone was observed a handful of times. This chain uses TRBV7-9 with TRBJ1-5; D remains unclear. Trimming stripped 3 bases from V and 6 bases from J, with 9 bases between. The CDR3 spans 13 residues. CDR1 is SEHNR, CDR2 FQNEAQ, per germline (reference sequence). Written as DNA, the CDR3 is TGTGCCAGCAGCTTGAGCGACCGTCAGCCCCAGCATTTT. It translates to CASSLSDRQPQHF.

As to this clone: This CDR3 is also generated by other DNA sequences in the sample. This chain joins TRBV9 and TRBJ2-2, with unresolved D. Germline V gene sequence: CDR1 SGDLS, CDR2 YYNGEE. The CDR3 sequence is 14 residues long. V was clipped by 0 bases and J by 1 base, with 4 bases between them. The CDR3 DNA follows: TGTGCCAGCAGCGTAGCGGTGAACACCGGGGAGCTGTTTTTT. It specifies CASSVAVNTGELFF.

Only one count was recorded for this clone. This chain joins TRBV7-2 and TRBJ2-6; D gene unclear. The CDR3 totals 16 residues. V was shortened by 5 bases and J by 4 bases, with 15 bases between the two germline ends. Germline CDR1 reads SGHTA; CDR2 reads FQGNSA. CDR3 residues: CASSVLPGAGANVLTF. CDR3 nucleotide sequence: TGTGCCAGCAGCGTGCTACCAGGCGCCGGGGCCAACGTCCTGACTTTC.

The chain couples TRBV7-8 to TRBJ2-5; 8 bases are a match to TRBD1. The J segment lost 7 bases and the V segment lost 1 base, leaving 14 bases of the junction unmatched. This CDR3 region has 17 residues. The germline V gene has CDR1 SGHVS and CDR2 FQNEAQ. The CDR3 DNA follows: TGTGCCAGCAGCTTAGTTGGGTCGGCAGGGGGCTTAGGGACCCAGTACTTC. This codes for CASSLVGSAGGLGTQYF.

The chain carries TRBV4-2 and TRBJ2-1; the D gene is possibly TRBD2 (5 bases). This CDR3 is 13 amino acids long. V was pared by 3 bases and J by 8 bases, with 11 bases between. Germline loops: CDR1 LGHNA, CDR2 YNFKEQ. The CDR3 sequence is CASSHRRGYEQFF. The CDR3 nucleotides read TGTGCCAGCAGCCATCGCCGGGGTTATGAGCAGTTCTTC.

This chain joins TRBV9 and TRBJ2-2; D is unclear. The germline V gene has CDR1 SGDLS and CDR2 YYNGEE. This CDR3 is built from 12 residues. Deletions cut 3 bases from V and 5 bases from J, with 5 bases between. Here the CDR3 DNA reads TGTGCCAGCAGCGCGCTGACCGGGGAGCTGTTTTTT. Protein product: CASSALTGELFF.

The chain is built from TRBV12-5 and TRBJ2-3, with 7 bases that match TRBD2. The CDR3 has 14 amino acids. Germline V gene lookup returns CDR1 LGHNT and CDR2 FRNRAP. After removal of 1 base from V and 3 bases from J, the junction contained 1 base not matched to a gene. CDR3 region: CASGLGGGTDTQYF. In DNA, the CDR3 is TGTGCTAGTGGTTTGGGCGGGGGAACAGATACGCAGTATTTT.

This clone was seen only once. The V gene is TRBV18, the J gene TRBJ2-5; the D is unclear. Trimming removed 1 base from V and 3 bases from J, with 3 bases in between. Germline assignment: CDR1 KGHSH and CDR2 LQKENI. This CDR3 region has 12 residues. The chain's CDR3 is CASSPLKETQYF. CDR3 DNA: TGTGCCAGCTCACCACTCAAAGAGACCCAGTACTTC.

The table lists this clone with a count of one. The rearrangement links TRBV28 to TRBJ1-4, with D perhaps TRBD1 (5 bases). Looked up from germline, CDR1 is MDHEN and CDR2 is SYDVKM. The CDR3 sequence is 14 residues long. The CDR3 spells CAVGKRGGDEKLFF. For the CDR3, the DNA is TGTGCAGTGGGGAAGAGGGGAGGGGATGAAAAACTGTTTTTT.

V gene TRBV5-6 combines with J gene TRBJ1-2; 7 bases align to TRBD1. Per germline, CDR1 SGHDT and CDR2 YYEEEE. V dropped 6 bases and J dropped 7; count of bases not matched to a gene: 3. The CDR3 contains 11 residues. The CDR3 DNA sequence: TGTGCCAGCACAACAGGGGTTGGCTACACCTTC. Translating it yields CASTTGVGYTF.

V gene TRBV5-1 combines with J gene TRBJ2-5, with 12 bases fitting TRBD1. Germline V gene sequence: CDR1 SGHRS, CDR2 YFSETQ. V shed 5 bases and J 5 bases; nucleotides not matched to a gene: 7. The CDR3 runs 15 residues. CDR3 loop: CASRVGTGGSETQYF. The CDR3 nucleotides read TGCGCCAGCAGAGTTGGGACAGGGGGCAGCGAGACCCAGTACTTC. Using reference TRBV5-1 and TRBJ2-5 for the parts outside the CDR3, the full variable domain is KAGVTQTPRYLIKTRGQQVTLSCSPISGHRSVSWYQQTPGQGLQFLFEYFSETQRNKGNFPGRFSGRQFSNSRSEMNVSTLELGDSALYLCASRVGTGGSETQYFGPGTRLLVL.